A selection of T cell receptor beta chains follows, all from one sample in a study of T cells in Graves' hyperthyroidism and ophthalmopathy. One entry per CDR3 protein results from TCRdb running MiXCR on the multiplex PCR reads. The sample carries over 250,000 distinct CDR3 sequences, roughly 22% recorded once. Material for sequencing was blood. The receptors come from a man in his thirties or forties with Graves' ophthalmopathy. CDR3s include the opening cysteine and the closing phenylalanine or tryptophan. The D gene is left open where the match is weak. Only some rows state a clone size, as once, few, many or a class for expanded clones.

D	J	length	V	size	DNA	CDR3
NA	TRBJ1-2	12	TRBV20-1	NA	TGCAGTGCTAAAGGACAGCCCTATGGCTACACCTTC	CSAKGQPYGYTF
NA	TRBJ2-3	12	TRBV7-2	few	TGTGCCAGCAGCTACCCAGCAGATACGCAGTATTTT	CASSYPADTQYF
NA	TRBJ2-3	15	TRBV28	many	TGTGCCAGCAGCCGTATACGGACATCCACAGATACGCAGTATTTT	CASSRIRTSTDTQYF
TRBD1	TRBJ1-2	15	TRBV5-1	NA	TGCGCCAGCAGCGGCGGGGCGGGACAGGTTGATGGCTACACCTTC	CASSGGAGQVDGYTF
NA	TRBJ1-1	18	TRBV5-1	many	TGCGCCAGCAGCCCGGGGACGGTCAGTACCCATGTGAACACTGAAGCTTTCTTT	CASSPGTVSTHVNTEAFF
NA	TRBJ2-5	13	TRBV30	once	TGTGCCTGGAGTTCTGGGGTTGGGGAGACCCAGTACTTC	CAWSSGVGETQYF
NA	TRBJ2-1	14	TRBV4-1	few	TGCGCCAGCAGCCAGGCAGATCGGGGGACTGAGCAGTTCTTC	CASSQADRGTEQFF
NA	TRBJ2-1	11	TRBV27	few	TGTGCCAGCAGTCGTGGGGGGCGGCAGTTCTTC	CASSRGGRQFF
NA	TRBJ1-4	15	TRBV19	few	TGTGCCAGTAGTAATTTGGGGGCCGTTCTTGGAAAACTGTTTTTT	CASSNLGAVLGKLFF
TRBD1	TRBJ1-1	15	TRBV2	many	TGTGCCAGCAGGCTCGGACAGGTCATGAACACTGAAGCTTTCTTT	CASRLGQVMNTEAFF
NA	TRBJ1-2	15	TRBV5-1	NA	TGCGCCAGCAGCTTGGTGCCGGGAGCGACTAATGGCTACACCTTC	CASSLVPGATNGYTF
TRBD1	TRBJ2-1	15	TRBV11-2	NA	TGTGCCAGCAGCTTTGAAGGGACAGGATACAATGAGCAGTTCTTC	CASSFEGTGYNEQFF
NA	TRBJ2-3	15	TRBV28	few	TGTGCCAGCAGTGGGGGGACAGCGCCCACAGATACGCAGTATTTT	CASSGGTAPTDTQYF
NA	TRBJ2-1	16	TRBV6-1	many	TGTGCCAGCAGCGACGGGGAGTCCTGGGAGACTGGGGAGCAGTTCTTC	CASSDGESWETGEQFF
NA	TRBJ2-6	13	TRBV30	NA	TGTGCCGCGGACAGCTCTGGGGCCAACGTCCTGACTTTC	CAADSSGANVLTF
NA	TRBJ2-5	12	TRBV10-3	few	TGTGCCATCAGTGGCAGGGCGGAGACCCAGTACTTC	CAISGRAETQYF
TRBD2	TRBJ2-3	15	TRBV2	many	TGTGCCAGCAGTGCAGAGGGACTAGACACAGATACGCAGTATTTT	CASSAEGLDTDTQYF
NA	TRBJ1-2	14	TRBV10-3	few	TGTGCCATCAGTGATAATACAGCTAACTATGGCTACACCTTC	CAISDNTANYGYTF
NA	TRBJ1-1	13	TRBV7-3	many	TGTGCCAGCAGCTCCGGACCGCACACTGAAGCTTTCTTT	CASSSGPHTEAFF
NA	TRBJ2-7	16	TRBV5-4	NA	TGTGCCAGCAGCTCTCCGATCGGGGGCCTCCCCTACGAGCAGTACTTC	CASSSPIGGLPYEQYF
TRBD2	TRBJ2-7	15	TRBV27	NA	TGTGCCAGCAGCCTAGCGGGAATCAGGACCTACGAGCAGTACTTC	CASSLAGIRTYEQYF
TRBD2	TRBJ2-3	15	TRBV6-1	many	TGTGCCAGCAGACCTTTTAGCGGGACCACAGATACGCAGTATTTT	CASRPFSGTTDTQYF
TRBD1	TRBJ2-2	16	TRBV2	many	TGTGCCAGCAGCGGCGGACAGGGGGAGGACACCGGGGAGCTGTTTTTT	CASSGGQGEDTGELFF
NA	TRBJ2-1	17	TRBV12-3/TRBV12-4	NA	TGTGCCAGCAGCCGCGGGGCACCGGCTAGGTCCTACAATGAGCAGTTCTTC	CASSRGAPARSYNEQFF
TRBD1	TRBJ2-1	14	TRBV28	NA	TGTGCCAGCAGAGTTGGACAGGGCCGTCGGGAGCAGTTCTTC	CASRVGQGRREQFF
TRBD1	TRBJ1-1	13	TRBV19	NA	TGTGCCAGTAGTGCGCTAGACAGGGAGGAAGCTTTCTTT	CASSALDREEAFF
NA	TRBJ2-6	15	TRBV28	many	TGTGCCAGCAGCACCCAGGGGTGGGGGGCCAACGTCCTGACTTTC	CASSTQGWGANVLTF
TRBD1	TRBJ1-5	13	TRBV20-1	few	TGCAGTGCTAGACCCGCAGGGGGACAGCCCCAGCATTTT	CSARPAGGQPQHF
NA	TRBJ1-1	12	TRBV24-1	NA	TGTGCCACCAGTGATACCGGAACTGAAGCTTTCTTT	CATSDTGTEAFF
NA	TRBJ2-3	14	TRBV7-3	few	TGTGCCAGCAGCTTAAACGGGAACACAGATACGCGGTATTTT	CASSLNGNTDTRYF
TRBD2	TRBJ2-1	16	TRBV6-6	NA	TGTGCCAGCAGTTACGGTCTCCTAGCGGGAGACAATGAGCAGTTCTTC	CASSYGLLAGDNEQFF
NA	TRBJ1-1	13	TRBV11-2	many	TGTGCCAGCAGCTTAGGGGCGAACACTGAAGCTTTCTTT	CASSLGANTEAFF
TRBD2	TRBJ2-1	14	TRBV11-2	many	TGTGCCAGCAGCTTAGTAGCGGGGATGCATGAGCAGTTCTTC	CASSLVAGMHEQFF
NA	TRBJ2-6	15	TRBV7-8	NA	TGTGCCAGCAGCTGGTCCCTCTCTGGGGCCAACGTCCTGACTTTC	CASSWSLSGANVLTF
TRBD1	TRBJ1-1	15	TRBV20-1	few	TGCAGTGCTAGAGAATCAGGGGGGGCGGACACTGAAGCTTTCTTT	CSARESGGADTEAFF
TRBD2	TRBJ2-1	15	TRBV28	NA	TGTGCCAGCAGTTTAATTCTCGGGAGGGCCAATGAGCAGTTCTTC	CASSLILGRANEQFF
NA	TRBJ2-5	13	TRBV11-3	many	TGTGCCAGCAGCTTCCGGGACCAAGAGACCCAGTACTTC	CASSFRDQETQYF
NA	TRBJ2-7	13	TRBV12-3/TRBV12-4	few	TGTGCCAGCAGTTTACAGGCAACCTACGAGCAGTACTTC	CASSLQATYEQYF
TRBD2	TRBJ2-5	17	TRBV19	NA	TGTGCCAGTAGTATTGGCGGGCTAGCGGGATTACAAGAGACCCAGTACTTC	CASSIGGLAGLQETQYF
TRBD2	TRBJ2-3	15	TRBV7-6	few	TGTGCCAGCAGCTTTAGCGGGATCGTCACAGATACGCAGTATTTT	CASSFSGIVTDTQYF
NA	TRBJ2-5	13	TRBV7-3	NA	TGTGCCAGCAGCTTTCAAGGGGGAGAGACCCAGTACTTC	CASSFQGGETQYF
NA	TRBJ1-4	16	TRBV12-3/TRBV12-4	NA	TGTGCCAGCAGCTTAAGGATTCCAGGGGCTAATGAAAAACTGTTTTTT	CASSLRIPGANEKLFF
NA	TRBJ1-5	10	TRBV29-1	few	TGCAGCGGCCCCAATCAGCCCCAGCATTTT	CSGPNQPQHF
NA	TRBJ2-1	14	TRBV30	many	TGTGCCTGGGCAGGACAGTTTGGCTACAATGAGCAGTTCTTC	CAWAGQFGYNEQFF
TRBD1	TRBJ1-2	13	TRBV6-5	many	TGTGCCAGCAGTACTTGGACAGGGCTTGGCTACACCTTC	CASSTWTGLGYTF
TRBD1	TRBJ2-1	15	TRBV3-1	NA	TGTGCCAGCAGCGAGGGGACAGGGGGAAATTATGAGCAGTTCTTC	CASSEGTGGNYEQFF
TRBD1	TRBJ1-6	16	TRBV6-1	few	TGTGCCACCCGGGACAGGGGGTTCTCCTATAATTCACCCCTCCACTTT	CATRDRGFSYNSPLHF
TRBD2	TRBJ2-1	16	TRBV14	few	TGTGCCAGCAGCCATCCTAGCGGGAGGAAACGGAATGAGCAGTTCTTC	CASSHPSGRKRNEQFF